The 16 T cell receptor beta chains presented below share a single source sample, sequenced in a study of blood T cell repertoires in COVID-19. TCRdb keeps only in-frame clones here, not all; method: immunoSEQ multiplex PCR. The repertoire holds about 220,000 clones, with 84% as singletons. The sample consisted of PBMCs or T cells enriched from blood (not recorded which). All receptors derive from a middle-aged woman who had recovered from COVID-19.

As DNA, the CDR3 is TGTGCCAGTAGTCCCTCACGACTAGCGGAATTCTACAATGAGCAGTTCTTC. It yields the protein CASSPSRLAEFYNEQFF. This chain connects TRBV19 to TRBJ2-1, with 9 bases aligning to TRBD2. Germline V lookup: CDR1 LNHDA, CDR2 SQIVND (reference sequence). Losses at the gene ends were 5 bases for V and 3 bases for J; bases not matched to a gene: 11. This CDR3 has 17 residues.

CDR3 DNA sequence: TGTGCCAGCAGCTTCAGGGGGCTCGACTATGGCTACACCTTC. Translation: CASSFRGLDYGYTF. This chain joins TRBV7-9 and TRBJ1-2; TRBD1 matches at 8 bases. The CDR3 consists of 14 residues. Germline V gene lookup returns CDR1 SEHNR and CDR2 FQNEAQ (reference sequence). Trimming at V came to 3 bases and at J to 3 bases, leaving 3 bases not matched to a gene.

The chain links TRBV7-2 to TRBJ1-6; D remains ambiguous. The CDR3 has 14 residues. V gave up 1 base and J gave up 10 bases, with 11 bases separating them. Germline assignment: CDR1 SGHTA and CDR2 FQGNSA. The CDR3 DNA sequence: TGTGCCAGCAGCTTAGAACAGAGGAGGTCACCCCTCCACTTT. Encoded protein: CASSLEQRRSPLHF.

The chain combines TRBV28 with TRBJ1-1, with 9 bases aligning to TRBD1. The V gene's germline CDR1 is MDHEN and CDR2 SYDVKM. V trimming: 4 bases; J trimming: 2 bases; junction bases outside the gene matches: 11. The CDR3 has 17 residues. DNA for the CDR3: TGTGCCAGCAGTTCCCTCGGGACAGGGAAAATTAACACTGAAGCTTTCTTT. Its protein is CASSSLGTGKINTEAFF.

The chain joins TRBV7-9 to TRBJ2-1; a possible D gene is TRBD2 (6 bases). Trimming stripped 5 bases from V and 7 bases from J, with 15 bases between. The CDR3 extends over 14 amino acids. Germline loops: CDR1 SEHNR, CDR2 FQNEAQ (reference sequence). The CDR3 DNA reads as TGTGCCAGCAGCACCAGGGACGGACTAAATGAGCAGTTCTTC. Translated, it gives CASSTRDGLNEQFF.

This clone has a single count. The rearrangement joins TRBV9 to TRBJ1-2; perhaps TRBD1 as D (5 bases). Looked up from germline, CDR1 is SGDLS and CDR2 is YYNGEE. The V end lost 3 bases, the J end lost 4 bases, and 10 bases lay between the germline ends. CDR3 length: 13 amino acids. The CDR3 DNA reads TGTGCCAGCAGCGCAGGGCTTAGCTATGGCTACACCTTC. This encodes CASSAGLSYGYTF. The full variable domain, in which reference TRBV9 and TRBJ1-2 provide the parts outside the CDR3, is DSGVTQTPKHLITATGQRVTLRCSPRSGDLSVYWYQQSLDQGLQFLIQYYNGEERAKGNILERFSAQQFPDLHSELNLSSLELGDSALYFCASSAGLSYGYTFGSGTRLTVV.

The CDR3 DNA sequence: TGTGCCAGCAGGGCAGGGGGCGCGATTTTATATGGCTACACCTTC. It translates to CASRAGGAILYGYTF. This rearrangement joins TRBV2 to TRBJ1-2, with 8 bases lining up with TRBD1. Unmatched junction bases numbered 11, after V lost 6 bases and J lost 5 bases. The V gene's germline CDR1 is SNHLY and CDR2 FYNNEI. CDR3 size: 15 residues.

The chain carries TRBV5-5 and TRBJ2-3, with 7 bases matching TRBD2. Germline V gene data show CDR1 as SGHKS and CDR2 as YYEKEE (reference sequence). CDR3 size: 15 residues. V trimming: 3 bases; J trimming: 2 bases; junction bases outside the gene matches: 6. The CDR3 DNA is TGTGCCAGCAGCTGGGAGGGGTTTTCCACAGATACGCAGTATTTT. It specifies CASSWEGFSTDTQYF.

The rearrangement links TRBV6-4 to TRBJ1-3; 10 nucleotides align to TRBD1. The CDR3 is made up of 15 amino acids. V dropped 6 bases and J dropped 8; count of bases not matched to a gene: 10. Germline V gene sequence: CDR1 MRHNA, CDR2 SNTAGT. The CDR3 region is CASSEDRGDIDTIYF. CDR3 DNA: TGTGCCAGCAGCGAGGACAGGGGGGATATTGACACCATATATTTT.

The CDR3 DNA sequence: TGTGCCAGCAGCCAGGTGGGCGACCGGGACTACTACGAGCAGTACTTC. Its protein is CASSQVGDRDYYEQYF. This chain connects TRBV5-4 to TRBJ2-7, with 7 nucleotides matching TRBD2. V was pared by 4 bases and J by 3 bases, with 13 bases of the junction left unmatched. Germline CDR1 and CDR2: SGHNT and YYREEE (reference sequence). CDR3 size: 16 residues.

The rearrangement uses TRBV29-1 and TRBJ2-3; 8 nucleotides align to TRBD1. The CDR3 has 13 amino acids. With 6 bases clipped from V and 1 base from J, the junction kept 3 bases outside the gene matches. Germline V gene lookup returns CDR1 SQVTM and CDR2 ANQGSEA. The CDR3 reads CSVPGQGTDTQYF. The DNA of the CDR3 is TGCAGCGTACCGGGACAGGGCACAGATACGCAGTATTTT.

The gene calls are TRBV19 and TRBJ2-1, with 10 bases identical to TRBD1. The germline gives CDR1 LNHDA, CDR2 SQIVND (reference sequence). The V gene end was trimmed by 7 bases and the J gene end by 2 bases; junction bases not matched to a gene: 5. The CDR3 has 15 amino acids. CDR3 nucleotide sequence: TGTGCCAGTACTTGGGACAGGGGCACCTACAATGAGCAGTTCTTC. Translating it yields CASTWDRGTYNEQFF.

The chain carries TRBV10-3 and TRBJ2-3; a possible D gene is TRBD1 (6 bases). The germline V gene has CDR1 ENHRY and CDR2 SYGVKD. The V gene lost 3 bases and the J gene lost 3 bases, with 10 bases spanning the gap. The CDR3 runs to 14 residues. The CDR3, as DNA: TGTGCCATCAGTGAACCCCAGGGGACAGATACGCAGTATTTT. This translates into CAISEPQGTDTQYF.

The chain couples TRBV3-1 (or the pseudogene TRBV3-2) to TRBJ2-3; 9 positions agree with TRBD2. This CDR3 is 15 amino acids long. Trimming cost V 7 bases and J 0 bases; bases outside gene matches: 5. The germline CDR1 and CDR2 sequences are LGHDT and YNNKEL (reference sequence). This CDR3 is CASTGTSSSTDTQYF. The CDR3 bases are TGTGCCAGCACCGGGACTAGCAGTAGCACAGATACGCAGTATTTT.

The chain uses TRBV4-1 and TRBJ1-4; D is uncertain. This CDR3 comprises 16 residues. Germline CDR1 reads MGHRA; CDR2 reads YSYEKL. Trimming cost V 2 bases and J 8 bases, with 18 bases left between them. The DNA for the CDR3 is TGCGCCAGCAGCCAATTAAATCAGCAGGTTGGGGAAAAACTGTTTTTT. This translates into CASSQLNQQVGEKLFF.

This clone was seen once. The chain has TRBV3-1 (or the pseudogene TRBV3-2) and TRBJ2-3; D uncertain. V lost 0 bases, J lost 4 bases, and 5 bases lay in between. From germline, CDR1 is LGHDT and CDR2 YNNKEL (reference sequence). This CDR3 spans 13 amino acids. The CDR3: CASSQDASDTQYF. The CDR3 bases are TGTGCCAGCAGCCAAGATGCGTCAGATACGCAGTATTTT.